The 11 T cell receptor beta chains below come from one sample, sequenced in a study of control samples from healthy donors and cancer patients. Measured with immunoSEQ multiplex PCR; TCRdb has only the in-frame clones, and not every one. The sample has about 53,000 clones, approximately 86% seen once. What was sequenced was PBMCs. All receptors come from a man in his fifties or sixties with head and neck cancer.

The gene calls are TRBV2 and TRBJ1-4, with D unresolved. The CDR3 extends over 15 amino acids. Germline V CDR1 and CDR2: SNHLY, FYNNEI. Between the trimmed V and J ends, which lost 7 bases and 3 bases, there was a span of 15 bases. CDR3 sequence (DNA): TGTGCCAGCATCAAACAACAGTTGTCTAATGAAAAACTGTTTTTT. Translated, it gives CASIKQQLSNEKLFF.

This chain links TRBV4-1 with TRBJ2-1; 15 bases line up with TRBD2. The CDR3 runs 21 residues. CDR1 MGHRA and CDR2 YSYEKL come from the germline V gene. V lost 2 bases, J lost 8 bases, and 19 bases stayed unmatched. CDR3 coding DNA: TGCGCCAGCAGCCAAAAAAGTTTAACGAGTGGGACTAGCGGGAGGAGGGATGAGCAGTTCTTC. Its protein is CASSQKSLTSGTSGRRDEQFF.

This clone was detected once. The chain has TRBV12-3 or TRBV12-4 and TRBJ2-3; D is possibly TRBD2 (5 bases). Trimming pared 7 bases from V and 1 base from J, leaving 6 bases between. The length of the CDR3 is 12 residues. The CDR3 loop reads CASMRGTDTQYF. The CDR3 coding sequence is TGTGCCAGCATGAGGGGCACAGATACGCAGTATTTT.

The gene calls are TRBV4-2 and TRBJ2-1, with D tentatively TRBD1 (5 bases). Trimming pared 0 bases from V and 0 bases from J, leaving 12 bases between. The CDR3 is 17 amino acids. Germline CDR1 reads LGHNA; CDR2 reads YNFKEQ. The CDR3 reads CASSQDIGAFSYNEQFF. Here the CDR3 DNA reads TGTGCCAGCAGCCAAGATATAGGGGCTTTCTCCTACAATGAGCAGTTCTTC.

This chain uses TRBV29-1 with TRBJ2-1; 12 bases align to TRBD2. CDR1 is SQVTM, CDR2 ANQGSEA, per germline. CDR3 length: 14 amino acids. J lost 7 bases, V lost 6 bases, and 7 bases had no gene match. This chain's CDR3 is CSVRTSGGWNEQFF. The CDR3, as DNA: TGCAGCGTCCGCACTAGCGGGGGGTGGAATGAGCAGTTCTTC.

The chain has TRBV7-2 and TRBJ1-3; unclear D gene. The V and J ends lost 3 bases and 0 bases respectively, with 12 bases between them. In germline, CDR1 is SGHTA, CDR2 FQGNSA. CDR3 length: 16 amino acids. The CDR3 DNA sequence: TGTGCCAGCAGCTTCAGTGGCGTAGCCTCTGGAAACACCATATATTTT. This sequence encodes CASSFSGVASGNTIYF.

This clone was counted between two and nine times. Additional DNA sequences in this sample encode the identical CDR3. The V gene is TRBV19, the J gene TRBJ1-2; the match to TRBD1 covers 7 bases. In germline, CDR1 is LNHDA, CDR2 SQIVND (reference sequence). The CDR3 runs 14 residues. The V and J ends lost 6 bases and 1 base, in that order; junction bases with no gene match: 5. For the CDR3, the DNA is TGTGCCAGTAGCGACCAGGGGGGTAACTATGGCTACACCTTC. It yields the protein CASSDQGGNYGYTF. The variable domain in full, with the rest retrieved from reference TRBV19 and TRBJ1-2, is DGGITQSPKYLFRKEGQNVTLSCEQNLNHDAMYWYRQDPGQGLRLIYYSQIVNDFQKGDIAEGYSVSREKKESFPLTVTSAQKNPTAFYLCASSDQGGNYGYTFGSGTRLTVV.

The chain employs TRBV28 and TRBJ2-2; TRBD1 matches 8 bases. CDR1 and CDR2 (germline): MDHEN, SYDVKM. Trimming removed 7 bases from V and 5 bases from J; junction bases left unmatched: 12. The CDR3 runs to 16 residues. CDR3 sequence: CASISRTGRGTGELFF. For the CDR3, the DNA is TGTGCCAGCATTTCCCGGACAGGGAGAGGGACCGGGGAGCTGTTTTTT. Looking up the rest from reference TRBV28 and TRBJ2-2 gives the full variable domain: DVKVTQSSRYLVKRTGEKVFLECVQDMDHENMFWYRQDPGLGLRLIYFSYDVKMKEKGDIPEGYSVSREKKERFSLILESASTNQTSMYLCASISRTGRGTGELFFGEGSRLTVL.

The V call is TRBV7-3, the J call TRBJ2-5; D unclear. Germline V gene lookup returns CDR1 SGHTA and CDR2 FQGTGA. Trimming left V 3 bases short and J 0 bases short, with 11 bases between. CDR3 length: 15 residues. In nucleotides, the CDR3 is TGTGCCAGCAGCTTTGACGGAACAAACCAAGAGACCCAGTACTTC. Translated, it gives CASSFDGTNQETQYF.

The chain combines TRBV11-2 with TRBJ2-2; D not certain. The CDR3 length is 13 residues. Trimming left V 0 bases short and J 6 bases short, with 5 bases between. Germline CDR1 is SGHAT and CDR2 is FQNNGV. As DNA, the CDR3 is TGTGCCAGCAGCTTAGAACGGGCCGGGGAGCTGTTTTTT. Protein: CASSLERAGELFF.

The rearrangement joins TRBV6-1 to TRBJ1-2; D call uncertain. This CDR3 is 13 amino acids long. Per germline, CDR1 MNHNS and CDR2 SASEGT. Between the trimmed V and J ends, which lost 3 bases and 4 bases, there was a span of 9 bases. Here the CDR3 DNA reads TGTGCCAGCAGTGACGCGGGGATCTATGGCTACACCTTC. Its protein product is CASSDAGIYGYTF.